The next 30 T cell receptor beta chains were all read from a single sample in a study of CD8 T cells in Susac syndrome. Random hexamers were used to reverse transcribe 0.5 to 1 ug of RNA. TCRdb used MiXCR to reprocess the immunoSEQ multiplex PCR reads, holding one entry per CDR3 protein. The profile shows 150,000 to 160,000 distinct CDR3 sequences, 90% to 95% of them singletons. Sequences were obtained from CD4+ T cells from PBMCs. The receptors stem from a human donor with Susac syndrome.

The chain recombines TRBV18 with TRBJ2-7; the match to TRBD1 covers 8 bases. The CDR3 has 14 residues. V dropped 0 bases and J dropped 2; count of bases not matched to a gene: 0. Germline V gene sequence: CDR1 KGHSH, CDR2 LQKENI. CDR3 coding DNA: TGTGCCAGCTCACCACCGACAGGGGCCTACGAGCAGTACTTC. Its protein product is CASSPPTGAYEQYF.

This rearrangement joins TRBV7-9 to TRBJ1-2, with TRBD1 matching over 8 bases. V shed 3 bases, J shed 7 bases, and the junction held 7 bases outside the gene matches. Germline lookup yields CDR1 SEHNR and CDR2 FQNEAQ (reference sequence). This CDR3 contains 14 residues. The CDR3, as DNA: TGTGCCAGCAGCTTGACGACAGGGGAGGGTGGCTACACCTTC. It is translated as CASSLTTGEGGYTF. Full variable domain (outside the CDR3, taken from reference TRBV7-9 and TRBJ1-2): DTGVSQNPRHKITKRGQNVTFRCDPISEHNRLYWYRQTLGQGPEFLTYFQNEAQLEKSRLLSDRFSAERPKGSFSTLEIQRTEQGDSAMYLCASSLTTGEGGYTFGSGTRLTVV.

CDR3 residues: CASSQTTAINTEAFF. CDR3 nucleotide sequence: TGCGCCAGCAGCCAAACGACAGCCATCAACACTGAAGCTTTCTTT. This chain joins TRBV4-1 and TRBJ1-1; the D gene is possibly TRBD1 (5 bases). The CDR3 loop spans 15 amino acids. The germline V gene encodes CDR1 MGHRA and CDR2 YSYEKL. Trimming took 2 bases from V and 2 from J, leaving 12 bases between them.

The CDR3 loop is CASSQTSGAYEQYF. CDR3 sequence (DNA): TGCGCCAGCAGCCAGACTAGCGGGGCCTACGAGCAGTACTTC. The chain is built from TRBV4-1 and TRBJ2-7, with 11 bases matching TRBD2. Germline CDR1 is MGHRA and CDR2 is YSYEKL. Trimming cost V 3 bases and J 2 bases; bases outside gene matches: 0. CDR3 length equals 14 residues.

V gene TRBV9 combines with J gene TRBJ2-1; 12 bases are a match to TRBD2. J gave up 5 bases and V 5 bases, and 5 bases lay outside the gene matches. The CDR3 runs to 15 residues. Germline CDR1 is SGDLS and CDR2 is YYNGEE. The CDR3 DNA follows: TGTGCCAGCAGTGCTAGCGGGGGGGGTCACAATGAGCAGTTCTTC. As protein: CASSASGGGHNEQFF.

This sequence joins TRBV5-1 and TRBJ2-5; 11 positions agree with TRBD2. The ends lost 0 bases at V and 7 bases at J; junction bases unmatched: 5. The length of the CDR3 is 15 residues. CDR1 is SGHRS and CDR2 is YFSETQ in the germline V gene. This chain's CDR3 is CASSLEGLAGRTQYF. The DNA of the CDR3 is TGCGCCAGCAGCTTGGAAGGACTAGCGGGCAGGACCCAGTACTTC.

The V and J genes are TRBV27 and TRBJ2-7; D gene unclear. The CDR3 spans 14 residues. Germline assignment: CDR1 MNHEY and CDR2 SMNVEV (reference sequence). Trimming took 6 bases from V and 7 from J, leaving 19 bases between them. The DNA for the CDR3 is TGTGCCAGCAGAATCCGGGCCCTTAGTGGGGAGCAGTACTTC. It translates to CASRIRALSGEQYF.

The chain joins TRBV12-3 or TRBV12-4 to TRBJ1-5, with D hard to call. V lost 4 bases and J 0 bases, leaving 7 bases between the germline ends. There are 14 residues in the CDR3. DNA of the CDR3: TGTGCCAGCAGTTACACTCATAGCAATCAGCCCCAGCATTTT. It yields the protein CASSYTHSNQPQHF.

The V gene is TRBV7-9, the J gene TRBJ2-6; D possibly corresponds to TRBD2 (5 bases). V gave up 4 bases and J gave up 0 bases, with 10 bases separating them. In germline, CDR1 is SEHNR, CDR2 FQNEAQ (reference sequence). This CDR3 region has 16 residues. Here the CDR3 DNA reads TGTGCCAGCAGCTGGACTTTCGGCTCTGGGGCCAACGTCCTGACTTTC. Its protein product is CASSWTFGSGANVLTF.

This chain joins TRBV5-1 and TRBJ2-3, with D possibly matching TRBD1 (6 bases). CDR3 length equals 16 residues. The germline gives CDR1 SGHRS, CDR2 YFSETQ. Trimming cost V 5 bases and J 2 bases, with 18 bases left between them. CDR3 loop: CASRPTAGVLTDTQYF. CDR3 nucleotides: TGCGCCAGCAGGCCGACGGCAGGGGTCCTCACAGATACGCAGTATTTT.

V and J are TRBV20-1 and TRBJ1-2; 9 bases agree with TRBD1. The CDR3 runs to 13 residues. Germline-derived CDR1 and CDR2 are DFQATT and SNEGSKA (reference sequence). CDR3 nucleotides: TGCATTACAGGGGGCACCACTAACTATGGCTACACCTTC. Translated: CITGGTTNYGYTF.

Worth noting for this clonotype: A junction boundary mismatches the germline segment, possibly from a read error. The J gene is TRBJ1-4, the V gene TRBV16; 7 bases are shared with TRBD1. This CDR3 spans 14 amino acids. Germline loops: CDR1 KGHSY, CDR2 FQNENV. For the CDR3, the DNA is TGTGCCAGCAGCCAATCGAACCCTGCGGGCAGGGGGGATTTT. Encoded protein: CASSQSNPAGRGDF.

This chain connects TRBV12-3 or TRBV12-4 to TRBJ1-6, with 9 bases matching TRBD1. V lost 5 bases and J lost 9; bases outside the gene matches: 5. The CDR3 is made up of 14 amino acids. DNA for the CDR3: TGTGCCAGCAGTCCTGGGGACAGGGCTTCACCCCTCCACTTT. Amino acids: CASSPGDRASPLHF.

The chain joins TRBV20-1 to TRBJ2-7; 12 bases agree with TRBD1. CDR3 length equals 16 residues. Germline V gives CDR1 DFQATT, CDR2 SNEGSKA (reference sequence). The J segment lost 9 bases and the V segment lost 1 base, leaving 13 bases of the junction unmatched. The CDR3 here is CSARVGQGAVAGRQYF. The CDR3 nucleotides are TGCAGTGCTAGAGTGGGACAGGGGGCGGTGGCCGGGAGGCAGTACTTC.

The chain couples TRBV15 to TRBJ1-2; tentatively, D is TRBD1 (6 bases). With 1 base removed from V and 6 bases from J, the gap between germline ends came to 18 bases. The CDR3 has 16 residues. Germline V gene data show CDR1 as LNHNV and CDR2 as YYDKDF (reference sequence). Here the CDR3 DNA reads TGTGCCACCAGCAGAGGGGGAACAGGGTCCCTAGATGGCTACACCTTC. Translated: CATSRGGTGSLDGYTF.

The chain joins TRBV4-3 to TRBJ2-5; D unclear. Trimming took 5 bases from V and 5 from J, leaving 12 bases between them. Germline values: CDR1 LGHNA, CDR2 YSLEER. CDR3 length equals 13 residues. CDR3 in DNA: TGCGCCAGCAGCTCCACCTTGATGGAGACCCAGTACTTC. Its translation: CASSSTLMETQYF.

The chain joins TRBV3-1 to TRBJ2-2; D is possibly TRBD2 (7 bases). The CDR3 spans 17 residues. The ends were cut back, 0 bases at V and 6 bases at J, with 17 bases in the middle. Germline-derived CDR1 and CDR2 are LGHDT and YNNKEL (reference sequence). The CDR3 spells CASSQDWRRGRAGELFF. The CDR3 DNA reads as TGTGCCAGCAGCCAAGATTGGAGGCGGGGGCGCGCCGGGGAGCTGTTTTTT.

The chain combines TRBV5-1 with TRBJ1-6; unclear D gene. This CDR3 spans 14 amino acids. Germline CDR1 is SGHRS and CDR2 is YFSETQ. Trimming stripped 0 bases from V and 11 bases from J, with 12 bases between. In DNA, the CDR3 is TGCGCCAGCAGCTTGGAGTGGGAGTCCACACCCCTCCACTTT. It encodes CASSLEWESTPLHF.

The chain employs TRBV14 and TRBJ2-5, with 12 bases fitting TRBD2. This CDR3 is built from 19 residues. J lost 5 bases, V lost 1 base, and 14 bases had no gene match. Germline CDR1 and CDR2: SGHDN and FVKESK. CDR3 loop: CASSQASGLAGGPRETQYF. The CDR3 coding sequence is TGTGCCAGCAGCCAAGCCTCCGGGCTAGCGGGGGGGCCTCGGGAGACCCAGTACTTC.

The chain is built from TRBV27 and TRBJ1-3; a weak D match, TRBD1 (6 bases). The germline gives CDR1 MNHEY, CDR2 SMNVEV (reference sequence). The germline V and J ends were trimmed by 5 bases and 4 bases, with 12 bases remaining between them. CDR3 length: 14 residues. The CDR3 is CASSPGTLGNTIYF. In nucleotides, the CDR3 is TGTGCCAGCAGTCCCGGGACACTCGGAAACACCATATATTTT.

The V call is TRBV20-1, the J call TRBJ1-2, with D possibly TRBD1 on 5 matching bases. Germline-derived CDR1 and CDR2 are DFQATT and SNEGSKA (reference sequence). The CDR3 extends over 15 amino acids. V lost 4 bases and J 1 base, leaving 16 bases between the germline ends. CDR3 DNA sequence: TGCAGTGCTACTGTTATGGGGGATGTTAACTATGGCTACACCTTC. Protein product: CSATVMGDVNYGYTF.

The CDR3 loop is CATISPSSGKYEQYF. The CDR3 DNA is TGTGCCACCATCTCCCCCTCTAGCGGGAAATACGAGCAGTACTTC. This chain connects TRBV19 to TRBJ2-7; TRBD2 agrees at 9 bases. Germline values: CDR1 LNHDA, CDR2 SQIVND (reference sequence). J lost 4 bases, V lost 10 bases, and 14 bases had no gene match. This CDR3 contains 15 residues.

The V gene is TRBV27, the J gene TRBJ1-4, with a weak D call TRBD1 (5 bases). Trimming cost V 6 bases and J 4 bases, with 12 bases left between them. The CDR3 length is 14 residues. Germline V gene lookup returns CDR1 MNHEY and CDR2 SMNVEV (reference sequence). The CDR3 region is CASSHDRNNEKLFF. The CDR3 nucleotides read TGTGCCAGCAGCCACGACAGAAATAATGAAAAACTGTTTTTT.

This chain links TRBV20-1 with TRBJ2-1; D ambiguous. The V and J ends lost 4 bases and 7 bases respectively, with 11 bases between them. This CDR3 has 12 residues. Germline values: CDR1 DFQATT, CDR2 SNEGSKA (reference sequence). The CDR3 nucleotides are TGCAGTGCTACCCCGGCGGCAAATGAGCAGTTCTTC. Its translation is CSATPAANEQFF.

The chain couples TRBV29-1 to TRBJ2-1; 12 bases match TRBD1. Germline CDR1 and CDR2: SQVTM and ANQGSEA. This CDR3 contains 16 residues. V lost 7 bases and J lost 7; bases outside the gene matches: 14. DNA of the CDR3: TGCAGCGGGGCCCCGCCGGGACAGGGGGCTCGGAATGAGCAGTTCTTC. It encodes CSGAPPGQGARNEQFF.

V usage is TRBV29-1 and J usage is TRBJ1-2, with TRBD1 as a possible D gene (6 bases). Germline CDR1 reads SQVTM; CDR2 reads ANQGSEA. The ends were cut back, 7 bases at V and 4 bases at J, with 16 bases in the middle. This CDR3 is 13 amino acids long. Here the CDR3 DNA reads TGCAGCGCCGAGGGGGGGGCCGGCTATGGCTACACCTTC. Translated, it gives CSAEGGAGYGYTF. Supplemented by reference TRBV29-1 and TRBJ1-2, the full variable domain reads SAVISQKPSRDICQRGTSLTIQCQVDSQVTMMFWYRQQPGQSLTLIATANQGSEATYESGFVIDKFPISRPNLTFSTLTVSNMSPEDSSIYLCSAEGGAGYGYTFGSGTRLTVV.

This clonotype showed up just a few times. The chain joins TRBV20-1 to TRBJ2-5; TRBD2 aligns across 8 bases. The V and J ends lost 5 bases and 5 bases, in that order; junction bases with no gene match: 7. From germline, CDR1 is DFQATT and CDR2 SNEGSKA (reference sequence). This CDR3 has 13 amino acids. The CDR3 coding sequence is TGCAGTGCTCGCCGCGGGGGGCGTGAGACCCAGTACTTC. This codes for CSARRGGRETQYF.

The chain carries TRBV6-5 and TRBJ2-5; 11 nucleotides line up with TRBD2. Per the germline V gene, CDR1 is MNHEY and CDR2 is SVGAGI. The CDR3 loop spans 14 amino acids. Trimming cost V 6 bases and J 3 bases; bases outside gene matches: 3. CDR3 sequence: CASRATSGKETQYF. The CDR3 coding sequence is TGTGCCAGCAGGGCGACTAGCGGGAAAGAGACCCAGTACTTC.

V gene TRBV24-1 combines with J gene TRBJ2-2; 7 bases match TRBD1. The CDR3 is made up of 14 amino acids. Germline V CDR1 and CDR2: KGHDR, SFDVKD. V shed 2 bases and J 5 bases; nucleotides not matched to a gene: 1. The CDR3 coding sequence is TGTGCCACCAGTGATTCCAGGGGGACCGGGGAGCTGTTTTTT. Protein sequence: CATSDSRGTGELFF.

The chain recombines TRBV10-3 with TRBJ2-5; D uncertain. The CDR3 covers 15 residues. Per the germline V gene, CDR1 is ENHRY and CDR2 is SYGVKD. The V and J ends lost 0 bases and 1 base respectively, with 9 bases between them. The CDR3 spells CAISESPTVQETQYF. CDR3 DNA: TGTGCCATCAGTGAGTCTCCTACAGTCCAAGAGACCCAGTACTTC.